The 15 T cell receptor beta chains presented below share a single source sample, sequenced in a study of human T cells and chemical hapten exposure. Via MiXCR, TCRdb re-called the RACE reads, giving one row per CDR3 protein. The sample yields tens of thousands of distinct CDR3 sequences, roughly 6.7% seen once. Time point specified: pre-sensitization, week 0. Treatment in this sample: therapeutic diphenylcyclopropenone sensitization with weekly scalp DPC. The source was whole blood, collected in connection with sensitization to the hapten diphenylcyclopropenone (DPC). The receptors come from a woman aged 25 to 39 with alopecia areata. Some clones in this sample may be carry-over from other donors' samples.

The chain's CDR3 is CASSLRGEPYGYTF. The CDR3 nucleotides read TGTGCCAGCAGTTTAAGGGGCGAGCCCTATGGCTACACCTTC. The chain recombines TRBV27 with TRBJ1-2; D possibly corresponds to TRBD1 (5 bases). Trimming cost V 2 bases and J 4 bases, with 11 bases left between them. Germline V gene sequence: CDR1 MNHEY, CDR2 SMNVEV (reference sequence). The CDR3 extends over 14 amino acids.

This clonotype was seen many times. V gene TRBV11-2 combines with J gene TRBJ2-7, with D possibly TRBD1 on 5 matching bases. The CDR3 sequence is 14 residues long. The V end was cut by 5 bases, the J end by 3 bases, with 14 bases between. Germline CDR1 reads SGHAT; CDR2 reads FQNNGV. DNA for the CDR3: TGTGCCAGCAGCCCGACAGCCGGTCTCTACGAGCAGTACTTC. Residues: CASSPTAGLYEQYF.

In this sample, this clonotype turned up many times. V gene TRBV7-2 combines with J gene TRBJ1-1; 8 bases fit TRBD1. J gave up 8 bases and V 6 bases, and 8 bases lay outside the gene matches. Germline-derived CDR1 and CDR2 are SGHTA and FQGNSA. The CDR3 loop spans 13 amino acids. The CDR3 loop is CASSSGGRGEAFF. The CDR3 DNA follows: TGTGCCAGCAGTTCAGGGGGCAGGGGAGAAGCTTTCTTT.

This clonotype was detected many times. V usage is TRBV20-1 and J usage is TRBJ1-6; TRBD1 matches at 8 bases. CDR3 length: 15 residues. V lost 0 bases to trimming and J lost 7 bases; unmatched junction nucleotides: 5. The V gene's germline CDR1 is DFQATT and CDR2 SNEGSKA (reference sequence). The CDR3 sequence: CSAREMTGDNSPLHF. CDR3 coding DNA: TGCAGTGCTAGAGAAATGACAGGGGACAATTCACCCCTCCACTTT.

This clonotype came up many times. V and J are TRBV12-5 and TRBJ2-3; no firm D call. Trimming shortened V by 6 bases and J by 2 bases, and 9 bases separated the two germline ends. CDR1 is LGHNT, CDR2 FRNRAP, per germline. The CDR3 contains 13 residues. CDR3 protein: CASGLVFTDTQYF. In nucleotides, the CDR3 is TGTGCTAGTGGATTAGTATTCACAGATACGCAGTATTTT. The whole variable domain, remainder taken from reference TRBV12-5 and TRBJ2-3, is DARVTQTPRHKVTEMGQEVTMRCQPILGHNTVFWYRQTMMQGLELLAYFRNRAPLDDSGMPKDRFSAEMPDATLATLKIQPSEPRDSAVYFCASGLVFTDTQYFGPGTRLTVL.

Comments on this clonotype: Being one base from a much bigger clone, this may be a read error. The chain couples TRBV6-4 to TRBJ2-1; 8 nucleotides line up with TRBD2. The trim removed 4 bases at V and 11 bases at J, leaving 13 bases unmatched. Germline loops: CDR1 MRHNA, CDR2 SNTAGT. The CDR3 extends over 15 amino acids. The CDR3 bases are TGTGCCAGCAGTGCGGAAAGAGCGGGGGTTAAGCAGCAGTTCTTC. Its protein product is CASSAERAGVKQQFF.

The sample holds many counts of this clonotype. The chain combines TRBV6-2 or TRBV6-3 with TRBJ2-7; D might be TRBD1 or TRBD2, each matching 6 bases. V was cut by 4 bases and J by 6 bases, with 10 bases left in between. The CDR3 covers 12 residues. Looked up from germline, CDR1 is MNHEY and CDR2 is SVGEGT. Written as DNA, the CDR3 is TGTGCCAGCAGTTGGTCGGGGGCCGAGCAGTACTTC. Protein sequence: CASSWSGAEQYF.

The sample holds a few counts of this clonotype. V gene TRBV19 combines with J gene TRBJ2-2, with D hard to call. CDR1 is LNHDA, CDR2 SQIVND, per germline (reference sequence). V was cut by 10 bases and J by 11 bases, with 17 bases left in between. The CDR3 consists of 12 residues. DNA for the CDR3: TGTGCCACCCATACCCTGGTCGGCGAGCTGTTTTTT. This translates into CATHTLVGELFF.

Comment on this clonotype: It may be a read error: a sequence one base away is much more abundant. The genes are TRBV10-3 and TRBJ2-2, with 7 bases aligning to TRBD1. Germline-derived CDR1 and CDR2 are ENHRY and SYGVKD. The CDR3 sequence is 14 residues long. The DNA for the CDR3 is TGTGCCATCAGTGAGTCCACAGGGGCCGGGGTGCTGTTTTTT. Its protein is CAISESTGAGVLFF.

The J gene is TRBJ1-3, the V gene TRBV6-5, with D tentatively TRBD1 (5 bases). The CDR3 consists of 17 residues. CDR1 MNHEY and CDR2 SVGAGI come from the germline V gene. Between the trimmed V and J ends, which lost 4 bases and 0 bases, there was a span of 16 bases. CDR3 region: CASSFTRDVRSGNTIYF. The CDR3 DNA reads TGTGCCAGCAGTTTCACACGGGACGTTCGCTCTGGAAACACCATATATTTT.

This clonotype was detected ten times or more. The chain links TRBV14 to TRBJ2-3; D not resolved. CDR1 is SGHDN, CDR2 FVKESK, per germline. The ends were cut back, 0 bases at V and 4 bases at J, with 8 bases in the middle. The CDR3 is 14 residues long. CDR3 amino acids: CASSQEGSSDTQYF. The CDR3 coding sequence is TGTGCCAGCAGCCAAGAGGGTTCTTCAGATACGCAGTATTTT. Using reference TRBV14 and TRBJ2-3 for the parts outside the CDR3, the full variable domain is EAGVTQFPSHSVIEKGQTVTLRCDPISGHDNLYWYRRVMGKEIKFLLHFVKESKQDESGMPNNRFLAERTGGTYSTLKVQPAELEDSGVYFCASSQEGSSDTQYFGPGTRLTVL.

This clonotype was recorded many times. The chain couples TRBV6-1 to TRBJ1-1, with D possibly TRBD1 on 5 matching bases. Germline V gene data show CDR1 as MNHNS and CDR2 as SASEGT. The CDR3 runs to 14 residues. The V end lost 2 bases, the J end lost 2 bases, and 9 bases lay between the germline ends. The CDR3 coding sequence is TGTGCCAGCAGTGAAACAGGAAAAAACACTGAAGCTTTCTTT. Its protein is CASSETGKNTEAFF.

Ten or more counts support this clonotype. The gene calls are TRBV6-5 and TRBJ1-2; TRBD1 matches at 7 bases. From germline, CDR1 is MNHEY and CDR2 SVGAGI. With 6 bases clipped from V and 5 bases from J, the junction kept 6 bases outside the gene matches. The CDR3 covers 13 residues. In nucleotides, the CDR3 is TGTGCCAGCAGCCAGACAGGGCGGTATGGCTACACCTTC. Translating gives CASSQTGRYGYTF.

This clonotype has just a few counts. V is TRBV11-3 and J is TRBJ2-2, with TRBD2 matching 11 bases. The CDR3 length is 17 residues. The germline gives CDR1 SGHNT, CDR2 YENEEA. The ends lost 5 bases at V and 6 bases at J; junction bases unmatched: 11. The DNA for the CDR3 is TGTGCCAGCAGCCAGCCCAGGACTAGCGGGTCTGCCGGGGAGCTGTTTTTT. It encodes CASSQPRTSGSAGELFF.

This clonotype was detected only a few times. J is TRBJ2-5 and V is TRBV11-2; maybe TRBD1 (6 bases). Trimming shortened V by 5 bases and J by 1 base, and 14 bases separated the two germline ends. In germline, CDR1 is SGHAT, CDR2 FQNNGV. The CDR3 has 15 amino acids. The CDR3 sequence: CASSPGQGSQETQYF. The CDR3 DNA follows: TGTGCCAGCAGCCCCGGGCAGGGGAGCCAAGAGACCCAGTACTTC. The complete variable domain, with remaining parts taken from reference TRBV11-2 and TRBJ2-5, reads EAGVAQSPRYKIIEKRQSVAFWCNPISGHATLYWYQQILGQGPKLLIQFQNNGVVDDSQLPKDRFSAERLKGVDSTLKIQPAKLEDSAVYLCASSPGQGSQETQYFGPGTRLLVL.